This T cell receptor (beta chain) is drawn from a study of blood T cell repertoires in COVID-19. Whole-study context: The United States, Italy and Spain were the sources of the acute and convalescent COVID-19 samples. In each case, the material was cDNA or gDNA derived from T cells, B-cell-depleted T cells, or PBMCs.

Germline loops: CDR1 SGDLS, CDR2 YYNGEE. This CDR3 has 16 amino acids. V lost 0 bases to trimming and J lost 4 bases, with 16 bases between them. As processed by the authors: For nucleated cells, counts were estimated from reference gene primer amplification. TCRdb keeps only in-frame clones here, not all; method: immunoSEQ multiplex PCR. V, J and clone size are those of that table, while D and trimming were read from the DNA. The table has tens of thousands of clones, 80% to 90% seen once. The receptor comes from a woman aged 80 or over with acute or convalescent COVID-19. Sequencing input: peripheral blood. V is TRBV9 and J is TRBJ2-5; D gene uncertain. This chain's CDR3 is CASSVGSGLTPETQYF. In DNA form, the CDR3 reads TGTGCCAGCAGCGTAGGCTCTGGGCTAACACCAGAGACCCAGTACTTC. The complete variable domain, with remaining parts taken from reference TRBV9 and TRBJ2-5, reads DSGVTQTPKHLITATGQRVTLRCSPRSGDLSVYWYQQSLDQGLQFLIQYYNGEERAKGNILERFSAQQFPDLHSELNLSSLELGDSALYFCASSVGSGLTPETQYFGPGTRLLVL.